The 26 T cell receptor beta chains below were found in one sample sequenced in a study of T cell responses to AZD1222 COVID-19 vaccine. Some clones are missing from TCRdb's copy, which holds only in-frame ones; the method was immunoSEQ multiplex PCR. The sample has 150,000 to 200,000 clones; 94% are singletons. The specimen was peripheral blood, collected 28 days after the second AZD1222 dose. All receptors derive from an adult who received the AZD1222 COVID-19 vaccine.

This clone is a singleton in its sample. Other DNA sequences in the same sample also yield this CDR3. The chain joins TRBV21-1 to TRBJ1-1. TRBV21-1 is a pseudogene. The CDR3 covers 15 residues. CDR3 amino acids: CASSKHLPQNTEAFF. Here the CDR3 DNA reads TGTGCCAGCAGCAAACACCTGCCCCAGAACACTGAAGCTTTCTTT.

This chain uses TRBV5-1 with TRBJ2-7; TRBD1 or TRBD2 may be the D gene (5 bases each). The germline V gene encodes CDR1 SGHRS and CDR2 YFSETQ. The CDR3 is made up of 14 amino acids. The V end was cut by 3 bases, the J end by 0 bases, with 10 bases between. Written as DNA, the CDR3 is TGCGCCAGCAGCTCTGGGACGGCCTCCTACGAGCAGTACTTC. Translation gives CASSSGTASYEQYF.

This rearrangement joins TRBV5-1 to TRBJ2-1; 12 positions match TRBD2. The germline CDR1 and CDR2 sequences are SGHRS and YFSETQ. The CDR3 covers 17 residues. With 4 bases clipped from V and 1 base from J, the junction kept 6 bases outside the gene matches. CDR3 nucleotides: TGCGCCAGCAGCGGGGGGACTAGCGGGTTTTCCTACAATGAGCAGTTCTTC. Translating gives CASSGGTSGFSYNEQFF.

The chain couples TRBV9 to TRBJ2-1; TRBD2 is a possible D gene (5 bases). With 0 bases removed from V and 9 bases from J, the gap between germline ends came to 13 bases. This CDR3 region has 14 residues. Per germline, CDR1 SGDLS and CDR2 YYNGEE. The CDR3 here is CASSVEISAIEQFF. Here the CDR3 DNA reads TGTGCCAGCAGCGTAGAAATTAGCGCCATTGAGCAGTTCTTC.

The chain links TRBV20-1 to TRBJ1-2; D unresolved. Per germline, CDR1 DFQATT and CDR2 SNEGSKA (reference sequence). This CDR3 has 11 amino acids. The ends were cut back, 2 bases at V and 8 bases at J, with 9 bases in the middle. The CDR3 DNA follows: TGCAGTGCTAGAAGCCCGGGCGGCTACACCTTC. Protein: CSARSPGGYTF.

The genes are TRBV28 and TRBJ1-2; perhaps TRBD1 as D (6 bases). Trimming left V 3 bases short and J 7 bases short, with 12 bases between. Germline CDR1 and CDR2: MDHEN and SYDVKM. The CDR3 runs 13 residues. This CDR3 reads CASSLQGMIGYTF. CDR3 in DNA: TGTGCCAGCAGTTTGCAGGGGATGATTGGCTACACCTTC.

The chain employs TRBV9 and TRBJ2-3; D may correspond to TRBD1 or TRBD2 (5 bases each). CDR1 and CDR2 from the germline V gene are SGDLS and YYNGEE. V was pared by 6 bases and J by 6 bases, with 14 bases between. CDR3 length equals 13 residues. CDR3 in amino acids: CASTPGDRDTQYF. In DNA form, the CDR3 reads TGTGCCAGCACCCCCGGGGACCGGGATACGCAGTATTTT.

This rearrangement joins TRBV5-6 to TRBJ1-2; 11 bases match TRBD1. Germline V gene data show CDR1 as SGHDT and CDR2 as YYEEEE. The CDR3 has 16 amino acids. The trim removed 2 bases at V and 5 bases at J, leaving 8 bases unmatched. CDR3 in DNA: TGTGCCAGCAGCTTAGGACAGGGGGCGCATTCGTATGGCTACACCTTC. Translating it yields CASSLGQGAHSYGYTF.

This chain links TRBV2 with TRBJ1-3, with D possibly matching TRBD1 (6 bases). Trimming shortened V by 6 bases and J by 0 bases, and 9 bases separated the two germline ends. Germline V gene lookup returns CDR1 SNHLY and CDR2 FYNNEI. This CDR3 comprises 14 residues. The CDR3 reads CASRMDSSGNTIYF. The CDR3 DNA is TGTGCCAGCAGGATGGACAGCTCTGGAAACACCATATATTTT.

This chain joins TRBV6-6 and TRBJ2-2; D perhaps matches TRBD2 (5 bases). Trimming cost V 5 bases and J 6 bases, with 22 bases left between them. Germline V lookup: CDR1 MNHNY, CDR2 SVGAGI (reference sequence). The CDR3 sequence is 17 residues long. The CDR3: CASSPFRGTLGAGELFF. The CDR3 region has the DNA TGTGCCAGCAGTCCCTTTCGGGGAACCTTGGGTGCCGGGGAGCTGTTTTTT.

The chain has TRBV9 and TRBJ2-2; D ambiguous. The CDR3 loop spans 15 amino acids. Trimming took 0 bases from V and 3 from J, leaving 9 bases between them. Germline-derived CDR1 and CDR2 are SGDLS and YYNGEE. The CDR3 loop reads CASSVGSAYTGELFF. As DNA, the CDR3 is TGTGCCAGCAGCGTAGGGTCAGCTTACACCGGGGAGCTGTTTTTT. The complete variable domain, with remaining parts taken from reference TRBV9 and TRBJ2-2, reads DSGVTQTPKHLITATGQRVTLRCSPRSGDLSVYWYQQSLDQGLQFLIQYYNGEERAKGNILERFSAQQFPDLHSELNLSSLELGDSALYFCASSVGSAYTGELFFGEGSRLTVL.

V is TRBV4-3 and J is TRBJ1-5; 11 nucleotides align to TRBD1. Looked up from germline, CDR1 is LGHNA and CDR2 is YSLEER. This CDR3 contains 14 residues. V trimming: 3 bases; J trimming: 6 bases; junction bases outside the gene matches: 1. CDR3 protein: CASSQGQGGQPQHF. The CDR3 DNA reads as TGCGCCAGCAGCCAGGGACAGGGGGGTCAGCCCCAGCATTTT.

V gene TRBV10-3 combines with J gene TRBJ2-7, with D tentatively TRBD1 (6 bases). Germline values: CDR1 ENHRY, CDR2 SYGVKD. The length of the CDR3 is 14 residues. The germline V and J ends were trimmed by 3 bases and 1 base, with 10 bases remaining between them. The CDR3 DNA is TGTGCCATCAGTGACCCGACAGGATCCTACGAGCAGTACTTC. Protein product: CAISDPTGSYEQYF.

The chain has TRBV4-1 and TRBJ2-5; D unresolved. The V end was cut by 1 base, the J end by 0 bases, with 12 bases between. Germline V gene lookup returns CDR1 MGHRA and CDR2 YSYEKL. The CDR3 has 16 residues. CDR3 in DNA: TGCGCCAGCAGCCAAGGAGTCTCGGAGTACCAAGAGACCCAGTACTTC. This gives the protein CASSQGVSEYQETQYF.

The chain joins TRBV4-2 to TRBJ2-1; D ambiguous. Trimming stripped 2 bases from V and 0 bases from J, with 17 bases between. The CDR3 totals 18 residues. CDR1 is LGHNA and CDR2 is YNFKEQ in the germline V gene. CDR3 sequence reads: CASSQSVRAGSSYNEQFF. The CDR3 nucleotides are TGTGCCAGCAGCCAAAGTGTTAGGGCAGGTAGCTCCTACAATGAGCAGTTCTTC.

The V call is TRBV2, the J call TRBJ2-2, with 8 bases that match TRBD2. CDR1 is SNHLY and CDR2 is FYNNEI in the germline V gene. CDR3 size: 16 residues. V dropped 8 bases and J dropped 1; count of bases not matched to a gene: 9. The CDR3 DNA reads as TGTGCCAGCCGAGGGTTACTAGCGGTGAACACCGGGGAGCTGTTTTTT. This encodes CASRGLLAVNTGELFF.

J is TRBJ1-6 and V is TRBV11-2, with D hard to call. There are 14 residues in the CDR3. CDR1 and CDR2 from the germline V gene are SGHAT and FQNNGV. V lost 5 bases to trimming and J lost 9 bases, with 14 bases between them. CDR3 loop: CASSRVLLGSPLHF. The CDR3 nucleotides are TGTGCCAGCAGCCGAGTTTTGCTAGGTTCACCCCTCCACTTT.

The V and J genes are TRBV12-3 or TRBV12-4 and TRBJ2-3; D is uncertain. CDR3 length: 13 amino acids. V lost 5 bases and J lost 0, with 6 bases in between. DNA of the CDR3: TGTGCCAGCAGTGCTGGGAGCACAGATACGCAGTATTTT. This sequence encodes CASSAGSTDTQYF.

V and J are TRBV20-1 and TRBJ2-1, with no clear D. CDR1 DFQATT and CDR2 SNEGSKA come from the germline V gene (reference sequence). V shed 3 bases and J shed 2 bases, with 8 bases lying between them. The CDR3 runs 13 residues. The CDR3 reads CSASYSTYNEQFF. Here the CDR3 DNA reads TGCAGTGCTAGTTACAGCACCTACAATGAGCAGTTCTTC.

The V call is TRBV7-8, the J call TRBJ1-4; 9 bases line up with TRBD1. V was pared by 5 bases and J by 8 bases, with 9 bases of the junction left unmatched. The CDR3 length is 15 residues. Per the germline V gene, CDR1 is SGHVS and CDR2 is FQNEAQ. CDR3 nucleotide sequence: TGTGCCAGCAGCACCGGGACAGGGATACTCGAAAAACTGTTTTTT. This encodes CASSTGTGILEKLFF.

The chain carries TRBV28 and TRBJ2-7, with D perhaps matching TRBD2 (5 bases). V was pared by 1 base and J by 5 bases, with 9 bases between. The CDR3 has 13 amino acids. CDR1 is MDHEN, CDR2 SYDVKM, per germline. The CDR3 nucleotides read TGTGCCAGCAGTTTATTTACAGCGGACGAGCAGTACTTC. This gives the protein CASSLFTADEQYF. The entire variable domain, with the rest obtained from reference TRBV28 and TRBJ2-7, is as follows: DVKVTQSSRYLVKRTGEKVFLECVQDMDHENMFWYRQDPGLGLRLIYFSYDVKMKEKGDIPEGYSVSREKKERFSLILESASTNQTSMYLCASSLFTADEQYFGPGTRLTVT.

The V call is TRBV5-1, the J call TRBJ2-7, with TRBD1 matching 9 bases. The germline V gene encodes CDR1 SGHRS and CDR2 YFSETQ. V lost 3 bases, J lost 3 bases, and 10 bases stayed unmatched. This CDR3 is built from 16 residues. In DNA form, the CDR3 reads TGCGCCAGCAGCTCCAAATCCGGGACAGGGCGCTACGAGCAGTACTTC. Translating gives CASSSKSGTGRYEQYF.

The CDR3 region is CASSSQGANQPQHF. The CDR3 region has the DNA TGTGCCAGCAGCTCACAGGGGGCAAATCAGCCCCAGCATTTT. The rearrangement uses TRBV7-9 and TRBJ1-5; 9 positions agree with TRBD1. Per germline, CDR1 SEHNR and CDR2 FQNEAQ (reference sequence). V lost 4 bases, J lost 4 bases, and 2 bases stayed unmatched. The CDR3 runs to 14 residues.

V gene TRBV7-2 combines with J gene TRBJ1-1; the D is unclear. CDR1 and CDR2 (germline): SGHTA, FQGNSA. This CDR3 is 15 amino acids long. V lost 0 bases and J lost 3, with 11 bases in between. DNA for the CDR3: TGTGCCAGCAGCTTAGCGGGGAGGATCGACACTGAAGCTTTCTTT. Residues: CASSLAGRIDTEAFF.

In this sample, this clone turned up once. The chain recombines TRBV5-1 with TRBJ1-1; D may be TRBD1 (5 bases). This CDR3 comprises 15 residues. Germline-derived CDR1 and CDR2 are SGHRS and YFSETQ. V lost 3 bases to trimming and J lost 1 base, with 13 bases between them. The CDR3: CASSYGGGKNTEAFF. The CDR3 coding sequence is TGCGCCAGCAGCTACGGGGGAGGGAAGAACACTGAAGCTTTCTTT.

The chain combines TRBV7-2 with TRBJ2-1, with TRBD2 matching 12 bases. CDR1 is SGHTA, CDR2 FQGNSA, per germline. CDR3 length equals 18 residues. With V trimmed by 4 bases and J by 1 base, 8 bases remained unmatched. The CDR3, as DNA: TGTGCCAGCAGCTCCTCCGAGCTAGCGGGAGGGTCCTACAATGAGCAGTTCTTC. It is translated as CASSSSELAGGSYNEQFF.